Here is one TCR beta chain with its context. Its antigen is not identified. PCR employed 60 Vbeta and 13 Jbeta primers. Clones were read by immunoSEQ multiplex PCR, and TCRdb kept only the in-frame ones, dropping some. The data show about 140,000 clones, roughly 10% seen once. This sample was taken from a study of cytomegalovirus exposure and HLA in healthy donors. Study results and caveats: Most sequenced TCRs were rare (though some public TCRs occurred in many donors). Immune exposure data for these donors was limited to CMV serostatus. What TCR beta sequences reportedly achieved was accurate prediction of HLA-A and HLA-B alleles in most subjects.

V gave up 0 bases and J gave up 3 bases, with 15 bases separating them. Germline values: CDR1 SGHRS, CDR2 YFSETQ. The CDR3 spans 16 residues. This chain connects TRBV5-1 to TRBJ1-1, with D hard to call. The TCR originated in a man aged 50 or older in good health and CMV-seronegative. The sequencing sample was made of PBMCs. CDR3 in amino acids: CASSLGSQAEYTEAFF. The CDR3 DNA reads TGCGCCAGCAGCTTGGGGTCACAAGCGGAGTACACTGAAGCTTTCTTT.